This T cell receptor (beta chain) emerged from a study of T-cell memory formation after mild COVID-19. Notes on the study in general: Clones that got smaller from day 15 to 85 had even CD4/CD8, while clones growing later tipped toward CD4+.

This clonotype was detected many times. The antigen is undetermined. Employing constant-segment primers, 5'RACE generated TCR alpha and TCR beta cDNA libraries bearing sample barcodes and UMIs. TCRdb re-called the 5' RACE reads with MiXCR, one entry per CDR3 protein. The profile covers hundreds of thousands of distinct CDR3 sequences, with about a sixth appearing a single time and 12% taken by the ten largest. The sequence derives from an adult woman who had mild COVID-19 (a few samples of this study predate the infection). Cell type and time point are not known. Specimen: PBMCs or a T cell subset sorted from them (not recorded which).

The chain's CDR3 is CASSPAGMGNTIYF. For the CDR3, the DNA is TGTGCCAGCAGCCCAGCTGGGATGGGAAACACCATATATTTT. The chain joins TRBV7-9 to TRBJ1-3; no clear D. CDR3 size: 14 residues. The germline V and J ends were trimmed by 5 bases and 4 bases, with 12 bases remaining between them. Per germline, CDR1 SEHNR and CDR2 FQNEAQ (reference sequence).